The T cell receptor beta chain under discussion was sequenced for a study of radiation and T cells in renal cell carcinoma. Study-wide findings and caveats: Without pretreatment biopsies, baseline tumor clonotype presence was undetermined.

V lost 5 bases and J lost 1; bases outside the gene matches: 7. The germline CDR1 and CDR2 sequences are LNHDA and SQIVND (reference sequence). The CDR3 loop spans 15 amino acids. Profiled with immunoSEQ multiplex PCR; TCRdb holds only in-frame clones, not every one. The data show about 83,000 clones, with 70% to 90% seen just once and around 2.5% held by the top ten. With regard to this clone: Its antigen remains unknown.

Time point meaning: blood 4 weeks post-SBRT, at nephrectomy. Documented treatment: 15 Gy SBRT to primary tumor, nephrectomy 4 weeks later. Nephrectomy followed 15 Gy stereotactic body radiation by 4 weeks. Clear cell pathology was present in this patient's renal cell carcinoma. This specimen consisted of blood, obtained from a patient whose treatment included radiotherapy and nephrectomy. V and J are TRBV19 and TRBJ1-1; 7 bases fit TRBD1. The receptor's source is an older woman with renal cell carcinoma. The CDR3 bases are TGTGCCAGTAGTCCGCAGGGACAGTCGAACACTGAAGCTTTCTTT. It yields the protein CASSPQGQSNTEAFF.